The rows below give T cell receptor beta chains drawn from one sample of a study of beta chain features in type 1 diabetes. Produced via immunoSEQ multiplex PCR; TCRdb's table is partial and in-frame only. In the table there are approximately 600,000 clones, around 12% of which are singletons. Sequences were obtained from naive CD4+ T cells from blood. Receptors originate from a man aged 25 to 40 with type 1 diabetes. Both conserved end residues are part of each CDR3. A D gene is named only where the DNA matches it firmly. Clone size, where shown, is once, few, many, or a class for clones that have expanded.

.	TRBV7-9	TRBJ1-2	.	TGTGCCAGCAGCCCAGGGTTCAACTATGGCTACACCTTC	CASSPGFNYGYTF
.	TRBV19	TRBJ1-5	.	TGTGCCAGTAGTATTCGCGGTAGCAATCAGCCCCAGCATTTT	CASSIRGSNQPQHF
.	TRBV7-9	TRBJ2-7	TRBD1	TGTGCCAGCAGCTGGGGGACAGGGGGTAGCGACGAGCAGTACTTC	CASSWGTGGSDEQYF
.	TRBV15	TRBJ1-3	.	TGTGCCACCAGCAGAGAATCAGGGATTGACACCATATATTTT	CATSRESGIDTIYF
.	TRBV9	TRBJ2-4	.	TGTGCCAGCGGGGGCAAAAACATTCAGTACTTC	CASGGKNIQYF
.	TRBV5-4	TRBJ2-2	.	TGTGCCAGCAGCTTGAACACCCGTCCCGGGGAGCTGTTTTTT	CASSLNTRPGELFF
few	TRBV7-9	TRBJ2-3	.	TGTGCCAGCAGAAGTAGGGACCTTAGCACAGATACGCAGTATTTT	CASRSRDLSTDTQYF
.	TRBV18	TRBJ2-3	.	TGTGCCAGCTCACCAGTCCAGGGTAGAGATACGCAGTATTTT	CASSPVQGRDTQYF
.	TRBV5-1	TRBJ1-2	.	TGCGCCAGCAGCTTGGAGTATGGGGCACTCTATGGCTACACCTTC	CASSLEYGALYGYTF
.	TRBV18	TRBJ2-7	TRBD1	TGTGCCAGCTCACCAAGTGACGGGACAGGGGGCTACGAGCAGTACTTC	CASSPSDGTGGYEQYF
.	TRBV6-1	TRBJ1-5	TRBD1	TGTGCCAGCAGGCCCGGGACAGAGCCATGGGCCCAGCATTTT	CASRPGTEPWAQHF
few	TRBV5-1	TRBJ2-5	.	TGCGCCAGCAGCCCAGGGCTACACCAAGAGACCCAGTACTTC	CASSPGLHQETQYF
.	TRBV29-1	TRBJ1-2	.	TGCAGCGTTGCCAGGGGTGGCAGCCTTCCTAACTATGGCTACACCTTC	CSVARGGSLPNYGYTF
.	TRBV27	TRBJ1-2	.	TGTGCCAGCAGTTTTACGGGGGTCGTCCCATATGGCTACACCTTC	CASSFTGVVPYGYTF
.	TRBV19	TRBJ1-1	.	TGTGCCAGTAGTATTGGGGACCCGCGGGCTGAAGCTTTCTTT	CASSIGDPRAEAFF
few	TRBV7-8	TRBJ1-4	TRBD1	TGTGCCAGCAGCTTTCGGGACAGGAATGAAAAACTGTTTTTT	CASSFRDRNEKLFF
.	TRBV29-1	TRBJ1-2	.	TGCAGCGTTGAAGATCACGCTGACTATGGCTACACCTTC	CSVEDHADYGYTF
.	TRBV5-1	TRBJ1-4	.	TGCGCCAGCAATGCCAGGGCGGGTGAAAAACTGTTTTTT	CASNARAGEKLFF
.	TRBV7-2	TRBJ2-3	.	TGTGCCAGCAGCTCCACTCGGACAGATACGCAGTATTTT	CASSSTRTDTQYF
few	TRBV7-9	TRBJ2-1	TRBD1	TGTGCCAGCAGCTTCAATATGCCGGGACAGGGTGGCGATGAGCAGTTCTTC	CASSFNMPGQGGDEQFF
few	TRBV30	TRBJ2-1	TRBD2	TGTGCCTGGAAGGTAGCGGGGGGCTACAATGAGCAGTTCTTC	CAWKVAGGYNEQFF
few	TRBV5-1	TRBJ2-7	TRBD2	TGCGCCAGCAGCCCAACTAGCGCCGTCTCCTACGAGCAGTACTTC	CASSPTSAVSYEQYF
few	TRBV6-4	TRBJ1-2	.	TGTGCCAGCAGTGACGGCGGACTGGCGGGCTACACCTTC	CASSDGGLAGYTF
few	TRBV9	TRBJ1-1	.	TGTGCCAGCAGCGTAGCGGGGACCACTGAAGCTTTCTTT	CASSVAGTTEAFF
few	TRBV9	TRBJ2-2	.	TGTGCCAGCAGCGTAGAAGGGGAGCTGTTTTTT	CASSVEGELFF
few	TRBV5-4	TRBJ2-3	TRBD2	TGTGCCAGCAGCCTACCAGCGGGGGGGTACACAGATACGCAGTATTTT	CASSLPAGGYTDTQYF
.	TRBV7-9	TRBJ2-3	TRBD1	TGTGCCAGCAGCTTTACAGGGGTTGGCACAGATACGCAGTATTTT	CASSFTGVGTDTQYF
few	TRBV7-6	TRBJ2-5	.	TGTGCCAGCAGCTCCAACGAAGAGACCCAGTACTTC	CASSSNEETQYF
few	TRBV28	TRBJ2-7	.	TGTGCCAGCAGTGGGGGGCCCCTCTACGAGCAGTACTTC	CASSGGPLYEQYF
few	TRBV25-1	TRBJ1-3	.	TGTGCCAGCAGTGATACGAGGGGCAGCTCTGGAAACACCATATATTTT	CASSDTRGSSGNTIYF
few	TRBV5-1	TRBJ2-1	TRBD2	TGCGCCAGCAAGGTGGCTAGCGGGGGTGATGAGCAGTTCTTC	CASKVASGGDEQFF
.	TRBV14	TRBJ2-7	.	TGTGCCAGCAGCCAACCGCATACCTCCTACGAGCAGTACTTC	CASSQPHTSYEQYF
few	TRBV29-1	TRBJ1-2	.	TGCAGCGTTGATGTACAGTACTATGGCTACACCTTC	CSVDVQYYGYTF
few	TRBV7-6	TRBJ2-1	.	TGTGCCAGCAGCTCCCTCCCAACGAACAATGAGCAGTTCTTC	CASSSLPTNNEQFF
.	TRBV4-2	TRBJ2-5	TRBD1	TGTGCCAGCAGCTGGACAGGGTTTGAGACCCAGTACTTC	CASSWTGFETQYF
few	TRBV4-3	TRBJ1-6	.	TGCGCCAGCAGCCAAGGGGCTGGAATGGTGGCCCCCCTCCACTTT	CASSQGAGMVAPLHF
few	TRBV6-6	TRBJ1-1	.	TGTGCCAGCCTGATGCGATCTGAAGCTTTCTTT	CASLMRSEAFF